This T cell receptor (beta chain) derives from a study of blood T cell repertoires in COVID-19. The authors' processing: Cell counts per sample came from amplifying reference gene primers. Libraries were prepared by immunoSEQ multiplex PCR; TCRdb keeps only in-frame clonotypes and omits some of them. The DNA was the basis for D and trimming; V, J and clone size are from that table. Of roughly 250,000 clones in the sample, about 90% were seen once. Recruits, aged roughly 18 to 89 years, lived in 24 US areas. Assignments of participants to cohorts depended upon their own reported clinical history. This receptor was identified in a human donor in a cohort exposed to, infected with or recovered from COVID-19 (not recorded which). The donor label of this sample is uncertain. Sequencing was performed on PBMCs or T cells enriched from blood (not recorded which).

This CDR3 is CASSQPGTGGNEQFF. CDR3 bases: TGCGCCAGCAGCCAACCCGGGACAGGGGGCAATGAGCAGTTCTTC. The chain recombines TRBV4-3 with TRBJ2-1; 11 bases agree with TRBD1. V shed 2 bases and J 6 bases; nucleotides not matched to a gene: 3. Germline CDR1 LGHNA, CDR2 YSLEER. The CDR3 has 15 residues.